The 21 T cell receptor beta chains listed next were all sequenced from one sample in a study of regulatory T cells in long-lasting Graves disease. Researchers made TCR beta libraries by using iRepertoire HTBI primers and running Arm-PCR on CDR3 regions. TCRdb used MiXCR to reprocess the multiplex PCR reads, holding one entry per CDR3 protein. The sample lists hundreds of thousands of distinct CDR3 sequences; about 15% were seen once. The time point was: newly diagnosed GD, antithyroid drugs for less than 3 months. Extracted PBMC RNA gave rise to the TCR library. Separately, the same data were catalogued under a study of T cells in Graves' hyperthyroidism and ophthalmopathy.

Material: peripheral blood mononuclear cells (PBMCs), obtained at new diagnosis, from a patient treated with antithyroid drugs. All receptors come from a woman in her 30s with Graves disease.

The genes are TRBV19 and TRBJ2-2; D is possibly TRBD1 (6 bases). In germline, CDR1 is LNHDA, CDR2 SQIVND (reference sequence). The V gene lost 5 bases and the J gene lost 1 base, with 14 bases spanning the gap. The CDR3 has 16 amino acids. CDR3 nucleotides: TGTGCCAGTAGTCACAACAGGGTAGGGAACACCGGGGAGCTGTTTTTT. Its protein is CASSHNRVGNTGELFF.

Concerning this clonotype itself: Mismatch with germline at one junction end may stem from a read error. This chain connects TRBV7-8 to TRBJ2-1; perhaps D is TRBD1 or TRBD2 (5 bases each). The J call may be in error: the DNA end matches TRBJ2-5 better. This CDR3 contains 16 residues. CDR1 SGHVS and CDR2 FQNEAQ come from the germline V gene. The CDR3 region has the DNA TGTGCCAGCAGCTCACAAGAGGGGTTTAAGCAAGAGGCCCAGTACTTC. This encodes CASSSQEGFKQEAQYF.

This clonotype was found many times. The chain carries TRBV12-3 or TRBV12-4 and TRBJ1-6; D remains ambiguous. With 3 bases removed from V and 11 bases from J, the gap between germline ends came to 8 bases. The CDR3 covers 12 residues. CDR3 DNA: TGTGCCAGCAGTTTCGGGCAACCACCCCTCCACTTT. It is translated as CASSFGQPPLHF.

This chain connects TRBV19 to TRBJ1-4, with a tentative D call TRBD1 (5 bases). The germline V gene has CDR1 LNHDA and CDR2 SQIVND (reference sequence). The V end lost 4 bases, the J end lost 7 bases, and 7 bases lay between the germline ends. CDR3 length: 12 amino acids. The CDR3 region has the DNA TGTGCCAGTAGTACAACAGGTGAAAAACTGTTTTTT. Its protein product is CASSTTGEKLFF.

This clonotype appeared many times. J is TRBJ2-2 and V is TRBV12-3 or TRBV12-4, with D unresolved. The CDR3 has 15 amino acids. Deletions cut 4 bases from V and 2 bases from J, with 11 bases between. This chain's CDR3 is CASSWATYNTGELFF. CDR3 sequence (DNA): TGTGCCAGCAGTTGGGCGACATATAACACCGGGGAGCTGTTTTTT.

The V and J genes are TRBV20-1 and TRBJ1-2; the D is unclear. This CDR3 is 12 amino acids long. Germline V gives CDR1 DFQATT, CDR2 SNEGSKA (reference sequence). The germline V and J ends were trimmed by 7 bases and 4 bases, with 13 bases remaining between them. The CDR3 sequence: CSGLEGAYGYTF. Here the CDR3 DNA reads TGCAGTGGATTGGAGGGTGCCTATGGCTACACCTTC.

Remarks on this clonotype: This clone may be a read error of a much larger clone one base away. As the CDR3 is not closed by the conserved phenylalanine or tryptophan, this likely results from a read error. The gene calls are TRBV29-1 and TRBJ2-1; 9 bases match TRBD2. V lost 6 bases, J lost 5 bases, and 11 bases stayed unmatched. This CDR3 contains 15 residues. Germline V lookup: CDR1 SQVTM, CDR2 ANQGSEA. The CDR3 bases are TGCAGCGTAGCACGGAGGACTAGCGCCGACAATGAGCAGTTCTCC. Protein product: CSVARRTSADNEQFS.

CDR3 DNA: TGTGCCAGCAGATTAACAGGCGGTGGCTACACCTTC. Translated: CASRLTGGGYTF. The rearrangement links TRBV27 to TRBJ1-2; D is perhaps TRBD1 (5 bases). The CDR3 runs to 12 residues. Trimming removed 6 bases from V and 7 bases from J, with 12 bases in between. Germline V lookup: CDR1 MNHEY, CDR2 SMNVEV (reference sequence).

The sample holds many counts of this clonotype. The rearrangement links TRBV7-2 to TRBJ1-5; the D gene is possibly TRBD1 (5 bases). Germline V gene data show CDR1 as SGHTA and CDR2 as FQGNSA. The CDR3 runs to 15 residues. The ends were cut back, 5 bases at V and 6 bases at J, with 17 bases in the middle. CDR3 region: CASSHRGQSSQPQHF. Here the CDR3 DNA reads TGTGCCAGCAGCCACCGGGGCCAATCGTCTCAGCCCCAGCATTTT.

A word on this clonotype: A much bigger clone sits one base away, suggesting this may be a read error. The chain combines TRBV5-1 with TRBJ1-1; D not certain. The CDR3 loop spans 14 amino acids. Deletions cut 4 bases from V and 3 bases from J, with 13 bases between. Looked up from germline, CDR1 is SGHRS and CDR2 is YFSETQ. As DNA, the CDR3 is TGCGCCAGCAGCCTGAGCTACATGGACACTGAAGCTTTCTTT. It yields the protein CASSLSYMDTEAFF.

This clonotype was seen repeatedly, ten times or more. The chain is built from TRBV5-1 and TRBJ2-1; D not certain. The length of the CDR3 is 16 residues. The germline V and J ends were trimmed by 0 bases and 0 bases, with 10 bases remaining between them. Germline values: CDR1 SGHRS, CDR2 YFSETQ. This chain's CDR3 is CASSLASFSSYNEQFF. Written as DNA, the CDR3 is TGCGCCAGCAGCTTGGCTAGTTTTAGCTCCTACAATGAGCAGTTCTTC.

This clonotype has ten or more counts. The rearrangement joins TRBV12-3 or TRBV12-4 to TRBJ2-3; tentatively, D is TRBD2 (6 bases). This CDR3 is built from 15 residues. The V and J ends lost 3 bases and 0 bases respectively, with 10 bases between them. CDR3 in DNA: TGTGCCAGCAGTTTTAGGGGACTTAGCACAGATACGCAGTATTTT. It yields the protein CASSFRGLSTDTQYF.

This clonotype was seen only a few times. This chain uses TRBV19 with TRBJ1-1; 8 bases line up with TRBD1. Germline V gene data show CDR1 as LNHDA and CDR2 as SQIVND (reference sequence). The CDR3 has 13 residues. V was pared by 10 bases and J by 5 bases, with 9 bases of the junction left unmatched. CDR3 sequence (DNA): TGTGCCACCGCGGACAGGGCGGGGACTGAAGCTTTCTTT. Encoded protein: CATADRAGTEAFF.

To note about this clonotype: This could be a read error, since a much larger clone is one nucleotide away. V is TRBV11-2 and J is TRBJ1-1, with 7 bases aligning to TRBD1. Germline loops: CDR1 SGHAT, CDR2 FQNNGV. This CDR3 contains 13 residues. V shed 7 bases, J shed 6 bases, and the junction held 8 bases outside the gene matches. The CDR3 spells CASNLGQSPEAFF. The CDR3 DNA reads TGTGCCAGCAACCTGGGACAGTCCCCTGAAGCTTTCTTT.

This clonotype was observed at least ten times. The rearrangement joins TRBV28 to TRBJ1-1; D is perhaps TRBD1 (6 bases). Germline V gene data show CDR1 as MDHEN and CDR2 as SYDVKM. V was trimmed by 3 bases and J by 4 bases, leaving 18 bases between them. The CDR3 spans 16 residues. The CDR3 spells CASSFPMTGWSTEAFF. CDR3 nucleotide sequence: TGTGCCAGCAGTTTCCCAATGACAGGCTGGAGCACTGAAGCTTTCTTT.

This clonotype was seen many times. This chain links TRBV24-1 with TRBJ1-3; perhaps TRBD1 as D (6 bases). Deletions cut 2 bases from V and 4 bases from J, with 8 bases between. CDR1 and CDR2 (germline): KGHDR, SFDVKD. This CDR3 has 14 amino acids. The CDR3 bases are TGTGCCACCAGTGATTCCGGGGGCGGAAACACCATATATTTT. Translating it yields CATSDSGGGNTIYF.

This clonotype was recorded at least ten times. This sequence joins TRBV20-1 and TRBJ1-1; tentatively, D is TRBD1 (5 bases). The CDR3 runs 12 residues. V lost 0 bases, J lost 5 bases, and 7 bases lay in between. CDR1 and CDR2 (germline): DFQATT, SNEGSKA (reference sequence). CDR3 protein: CSARDRATEAFF. CDR3 DNA: TGCAGTGCTAGAGACAGGGCAACTGAAGCTTTCTTT.

This clonotype occurred a few times. This chain links TRBV9 with TRBJ2-1, with 9 positions matching TRBD2. The J segment lost 4 bases and the V segment lost 0 bases, leaving 5 bases of the junction unmatched. The CDR3 sequence is 16 residues long. The germline V gene has CDR1 SGDLS and CDR2 YYNGEE. The CDR3, as DNA: TGTGCCAGCAGCGTAGGAGCGACTAGCGGTTACAATGAGCAGTTCTTC. As protein: CASSVGATSGYNEQFF.

Many counts were recorded for this clonotype. The CDR3 DNA reads as TGTGCCAGCAGCTTAGGGACAGCCGAATATACGCAGTATTTT. It is translated as CASSLGTAEYTQYF. The genes are TRBV7-9 and TRBJ2-3; possibly TRBD1 for D (6 bases). The V end lost 1 base, the J end lost 7 bases, and 12 bases lay between the germline ends. The CDR3 is 14 amino acids. The V gene's germline CDR1 is SEHNR and CDR2 FQNEAQ (reference sequence). The whole variable domain, filled in from reference TRBV7-9 and TRBJ2-3, reads DTGVSQNPRHKITKRGQNVTFRCDPISEHNRLYWYRQTLGQGPEFLTYFQNEAQLEKSRLLSDRFSAERPKGSFSTLEIQRTEQGDSAMYLCASSLGTAEYTQYFGPGTRLTVL.

V is TRBV15 and J is TRBJ2-7; possible D gene TRBD2, 5 bases. The CDR3 length is 13 residues. Germline V lookup: CDR1 LNHNV, CDR2 YYDKDF (reference sequence). Between the trimmed V and J ends, which lost 5 bases and 3 bases, there was a span of 11 bases. The CDR3 sequence: CATSLTGIYEQYF. The CDR3 DNA follows: TGTGCCACCAGCCTAACGGGAATCTACGAGCAGTACTTC.

This clonotype occurred many times. The chain has TRBV9 and TRBJ2-7; D gene uncertain. Trimming took off 3 bases at V and 3 bases at J, with 10 bases between the two ends. Germline V gene sequence: CDR1 SGDLS, CDR2 YYNGEE. The CDR3 is 13 amino acids. The chain's CDR3 is CASSARADYEQYF. The DNA of the CDR3 is TGTGCCAGCAGCGCCCGGGCCGACTACGAGCAGTACTTC. Combining the CDR3 with reference TRBV9 and TRBJ2-7 gives the whole variable domain DSGVTQTPKHLITATGQRVTLRCSPRSGDLSVYWYQQSLDQGLQFLIQYYNGEERAKGNILERFSAQQFPDLHSELNLSSLELGDSALYFCASSARADYEQYFGPGTRLTVT.